This T cell receptor (beta chain) was captured in a study of blood T cell repertoires in COVID-19. Study in general: Whether acute or convalescent, the COVID-19 samples came from the United States, Italy and Spain. PBMCs, B-cell-depleted T cells, or T cells were the source of the cDNA or gDNA that made up the material.

Germline V gene sequence: CDR1 SGHTA, CDR2 FQGNSA. The CDR3 is made up of 15 amino acids. V lost 4 bases and J lost 7; bases outside the gene matches: 6. Under the authors' procedure: Quantification of nucleated cells was approximated via reference gene primer amplification. Profiled with immunoSEQ multiplex PCR; TCRdb holds only in-frame clones, not every one. Clone size and the V and J calls come from that table; the DNA yielded D and trimming. Here the sample spans tens of thousands of clones, roughly 87% being singletons. The chain is built from TRBV7-2 and TRBJ1-4, with TRBD1 identical over 10 bases. Sequenced: peripheral blood. This sequence was found in a male donor with acute or convalescent COVID-19. CDR3 DNA sequence: TGTGCCAGCAGCTCTGGACAGGGGGAGGGTGAAAAACTGTTTTTT. This gives the protein CASSSGQGEGEKLFF.